This T cell receptor beta chain was recorded in a study of Graves' ophthalmopathy and Graves' hyperthyroidism. RNA transcripts were the template, and TCR beta CDR3 regions were amplified from them. First-round RT-PCR used HTBI primers; second-round multiplex PCR followed. One entry per CDR3 protein, called by TCRdb with MiXCR from the multiplex PCR reads. The data show about 600,000 distinct CDR3 sequences, with about two fifths seen just once and 3.5% to 5% held by the top ten. The study recruited hyperthyroidism patients aged 18 to 65 who were newly diagnosed, under 2 months' duration. Patients were left out if they had other autoimmune diseases, uncontrolled infections, pregnancy or lactation. Clinicians made diagnoses from clinical symptoms, serum thyroxine, TRAb, thyroid ultrasound and orbital computed tomography. This clonotype was counted many times. The CDR3 has 14 residues. V lost 3 bases, J lost 7 bases, and 15 bases lay in between.

This rearrangement joins TRBV12-3 or TRBV12-4 to TRBJ1-2, with D possibly TRBD1 on 6 matching bases. The sample was peripheral blood or thyroid tissue (not recorded which). The source of this sequence is an adult man with Graves' hyperthyroidism. CDR3 loop: CASSLAGEVSGYTF. CDR3 sequence (DNA): TGTGCCAGCAGTTTGGCAGGGGAAGTGAGTGGCTACACCTTC.